This entry features one T cell receptor (beta chain) sequence. Its cognate antigen is unknown. This entry is derived from a study of OX40 agonist ivuxolimab in advanced cancers. Study findings and constraints: CD8+ T cells (on average) carried more expanded clones than CD4+ T cells. At 0.1 to 3.0 mg/kg and by week 6, clonal expansion occurred in CD4+ and CD8+ blood T cells.

The data were produced by immunoSEQ multiplex PCR, yet TCRdb's version contains in-frame clones alone and is incomplete. The sample holds almost 70,000 clones, about 89% seen once. Drawing of blood for sampling happened at baseline, at cycle 4 day 1, and at cycle 7 day 1. This CDR3 contains 16 residues. The junction had 6 bases not matched to a gene; V was cut back by 5 bases and J by 0 bases. Germline V gives CDR1 ENHRY, CDR2 SYGVKD. The J gene is TRBJ2-3, the V gene TRBV10-3, with 9 bases matching TRBD2. The sequencing here drew on CD4+ or CD8+ T cells sorted from blood, taken in a trial of the OX40 agonist ivuxolimab. This sequence was found in an adult with an advanced solid tumor such as melanoma, head and neck, liver or kidney cancer. The CDR3 region has the DNA TGTGCCATCAGTCTGGCGGGAGGGGCAAGCACAGATACGCAGTATTTT. It is translated as CAISLAGGASTDTQYF.